The entry that follows covers one TCR beta chain sequence. Investigators isolated RNA and reverse transcribed it into cDNA to act as the sequencing template. Profiling relied on immunoSEQ multiplex PCR, and the TCRdb table lists in-frame clones only, not all of them. The table lists under 300,000 clones, 60% of them singletons, with about 0.88% in the top ten. This record comes from a study of CD8+ T cells in alopecia areata. The wider study: Tofacitinib lasted 6 to 18 months, then 6 months off drug.

As for treatment: oral pan-JAK inhibitor, 5-10 mg twice daily. Germline V CDR1 and CDR2: SEHNR, FQNEAQ (reference sequence). The V gene lost 5 bases and the J gene lost 4 bases, with 9 bases spanning the gap. The CDR3 is 13 amino acids. The sample consisted of CD4+ T cells sorted from blood, taken around week 54, from a patient treated with tofacitinib. This chain connects TRBV7-9 to TRBJ2-1; D not certain. The TCR originated in a human donor with alopecia areata. The CDR3, as DNA: TGTGCCAGCAGCCTGGTACGGTACAATGAGCAGTTCTTC. Protein sequence: CASSLVRYNEQFF.